Below are 25 T cell receptor beta chains sequenced from a single sample in a study of T cells in Graves' hyperthyroidism and ophthalmopathy. Amplification yielded TCR beta CDR3 regions, with RNA transcripts as the source. A set of HTBI primers served as the primers for a first-round RT-PCR of the TCR CDR3. MiXCR was run by TCRdb on the multiplex PCR reads, yielding one entry per CDR3 protein. This sample yields under 450,000 distinct CDR3 sequences, of which 17% are seen a single time; roughly a third belongs to the top ten. Sequenced: blood. Receptors were obtained from a woman under 40 with Graves' hyperthyroidism that later progressed to Graves' ophthalmopathy.

Points on this clonotype: A read error may explain this, as a much larger clone is one base away. The chain uses TRBV30 and TRBJ1-2; the D is unclear. The CDR3 is made up of 14 amino acids. The V gene lost 8 bases and the J gene lost 3 bases, with 19 bases spanning the gap. Germline values: CDR1 GTSNPN, CDR2 SVGIG (reference sequence). The CDR3 DNA follows: TGTGCCGGGAACCCATGGACGGGATACTATGGCTACACCTTC. This encodes CAGNPWTGYYGYTF.

The table lists this clonotype with a few counts. This sequence joins TRBV11-2 and TRBJ2-1; 7 bases agree with TRBD2. Trimming removed 5 bases from V and 9 bases from J; junction bases left unmatched: 4. CDR1 and CDR2 (germline): SGHAT, FQNNGV. This CDR3 comprises 12 residues. The CDR3 nucleotides read TGTGCCAGCAGCCGCCCGGGAGGTGAGCAGTTCTTC. It translates to CASSRPGGEQFF.

This clonotype was seen more than once but under ten times. The J gene is TRBJ2-7, the V gene TRBV20-1; 9 bases map to TRBD1. The CDR3 is made up of 15 amino acids. Germline V CDR1 and CDR2: DFQATT, SNEGSKA (reference sequence). J was trimmed by 5 bases and V by 4 bases; bases with no gene match: 12. In DNA form, the CDR3 reads TGCAGTGCTACGGGGGGAGGGACAGGGTTCCACGAGCAGTACTTC. Encoded protein: CSATGGGTGFHEQYF.

On this clonotype: Since a much larger clone is just one base distant, this may be a read error. J is TRBJ1-2 and V is TRBV6-5; D not certain. CDR1 and CDR2 (germline): MNHEY, SVGAGI. The CDR3 runs 13 residues. CDR3 region: CDSSEGFSYGYTF. As DNA, the CDR3 is TGTGACAGCAGTGAGGGATTTAGCTATGGCTACACCTTC.

This chain uses TRBV12-3 or TRBV12-4 with TRBJ2-3; TRBD1 might be the D (6 bases). Trimming took 6 bases from V and 4 from J, leaving 17 bases between them. The CDR3 runs 15 residues. CDR3 in DNA: TGTGCCAGCAGCCTTAGGCCTGAGGGGGCAGATACGCAGTATTTT. Its translation: CASSLRPEGADTQYF.

This clonotype was found many times. V gene TRBV28 combines with J gene TRBJ1-6; D perhaps matches TRBD1 (5 bases). V lost 6 bases, J lost 9 bases, and 12 bases lay in between. There are 13 residues in the CDR3. In germline, CDR1 is MDHEN, CDR2 SYDVKM. CDR3 bases: TGTGCCAGCAGGCGGGGGGTTGGTTCACCCCTCCACTTT. It translates to CASRRGVGSPLHF.

This clonotype was observed at least ten times. The chain links TRBV2 to TRBJ1-2, with D hard to call. In germline, CDR1 is SNHLY, CDR2 FYNNEI. This CDR3 is built from 14 residues. The V end was cut by 11 bases, the J end by 0 bases, with 16 bases between. The CDR3 DNA reads as TGTGCCGGAGGAGAGTTCGACACTAACTATGGCTACACCTTC. Residues: CAGGEFDTNYGYTF.

This clonotype showed up just once. This chain joins TRBV7-2 and TRBJ2-5; the D is unclear. Deletions cut 3 bases from V and 5 bases from J, with 7 bases between. Germline V gene data show CDR1 as SGHTA and CDR2 as FQGNSA. This CDR3 is built from 12 residues. Written as DNA, the CDR3 is TGTGCCAGCAGCTTCTCTTATGAGACCCAGTACTTC. Translated: CASSFSYETQYF.

This clonotype came up many times. The genes are TRBV19 and TRBJ2-5; D remains ambiguous. Germline CDR1 LNHDA, CDR2 SQIVND (reference sequence). The CDR3 sequence is 15 residues long. Trimming pared 1 base from V and 2 bases from J, leaving 11 bases between. The CDR3, as DNA: TGTGCCAGTAGTATAGGTGGGCAGCTACAAGAGACCCAGTACTTC. Amino acid sequence: CASSIGGQLQETQYF.

This clonotype turned up a few times. The rearrangement uses TRBV11-2 and TRBJ2-7, with D perhaps TRBD1 or TRBD2 (6 bases each). This CDR3 has 18 residues. Trimming took 5 bases from V and 0 from J, leaving 23 bases between them. Germline V gene sequence: CDR1 SGHAT, CDR2 FQNNGV. The CDR3, as DNA: TGTGCCAGCAGCCGAACCGCGACAGGCGGAGGGGACTCCTACGAGCAGTACTTC. Protein product: CASSRTATGGGDSYEQYF.

This clonotype appeared many times. J is TRBJ2-3 and V is TRBV3-1; D gene uncertain. This CDR3 region has 16 residues. Germline-derived CDR1 and CDR2 are LGHDT and YNNKEL (reference sequence). V lost 6 bases and J lost 0, with 16 bases in between. The CDR3 coding sequence is TGTGCCAGCAGTCCAGAGACCGGCCCTAGCACAGATACGCAGTATTTT. Amino acids: CASSPETGPSTDTQYF.

This clonotype was observed many times. The CDR3 DNA sequence: TGTGCCAGCAGTGAGACGAGGGGGCCCTCGGAGCAGTACTTC. Translation gives CASSETRGPSEQYF. This chain links TRBV2 with TRBJ2-7; 7 nucleotides line up with TRBD1. Germline CDR1 reads SNHLY; CDR2 reads FYNNEI. The length of the CDR3 is 14 residues. Losses at the gene ends were 3 bases for V and 7 bases for J; bases not matched to a gene: 9.

This clonotype was seen a handful of times. The gene calls are TRBV15 and TRBJ1-6, with D unresolved. This CDR3 comprises 13 residues. V lost 3 bases to trimming and J lost 7 bases, with 7 bases between them. Germline V gene data show CDR1 as LNHNV and CDR2 as YYDKDF (reference sequence). Here the CDR3 reads CATSSKRNSPLHF. As DNA, the CDR3 is TGTGCCACCAGCAGTAAAAGAAATTCACCCCTCCACTTT. The full variable domain, in which reference TRBV15 and TRBJ1-6 provide the parts outside the CDR3, is DAMVIQNPRYQVTQFGKPVTLSCSQTLNHNVMYWYQQKSSQAPKLLFHYYDKDFNNEADTPDNFQSRRPNTSFCFLDIRSPGLGDTAMYLCATSSKRNSPLHFGNGTRLTVT.

This clonotype turned up a few times. The chain couples TRBV29-1 to TRBJ1-1, with 8 bases that match TRBD1. The CDR3 spans 13 residues. Germline V CDR1 and CDR2: SQVTM, ANQGSEA. The junction had 6 bases not matched to a gene; V was cut back by 6 bases and J by 3 bases. The CDR3: CSVATGDDTEAFF. The CDR3 nucleotides are TGCAGCGTAGCGACAGGGGATGACACTGAAGCTTTCTTT.

The chain has TRBV4-1 and TRBJ2-5, with TRBD2 identical over 9 bases. V gave up 2 bases and J gave up 5 bases; unmatched junction bases: 6. This CDR3 spans 15 amino acids. CDR1 is MGHRA, CDR2 YSYEKL, per germline. The CDR3 sequence is CASSQLAGYGETQYF. The DNA of the CDR3 is TGCGCCAGCAGCCAACTAGCGGGGTATGGGGAGACCCAGTACTTC.

The chain joins TRBV7-9 to TRBJ2-4; D could derive from TRBD1 or TRBD2 (5 bases each). Trimming shortened V by 5 bases and J by 0 bases, and 14 bases separated the two germline ends. Germline V gives CDR1 SEHNR, CDR2 FQNEAQ (reference sequence). CDR3 size: 16 residues. The CDR3 loop is CASSPWGKLAKNIQYF. The CDR3 region has the DNA TGTGCCAGCAGCCCGTGGGGGAAGTTAGCCAAAAACATTCAGTACTTC.

This clonotype was found a few times. This chain's CDR3 is CASSVLQRGVTEQFF. The CDR3 DNA reads TGTGCCAGCAGCGTACTCCAACGGGGGGTCACTGAGCAGTTCTTC. The chain combines TRBV7-2 with TRBJ2-1; 7 bases are shared with TRBD2. CDR1 SGHTA and CDR2 FQGNSA come from the germline V gene. Trimming cost V 5 bases and J 9 bases; bases outside gene matches: 13. The CDR3 is 15 residues long. Supplemented by reference TRBV7-2 and TRBJ2-1, the full variable domain reads GAGVSQSPSNKVTEKGKDVELRCDPISGHTALYWYRQSLGQGLEFLIYFQGNSAPDKSGLPSDRFSAERTGGSVSTLTIQRTQQEDSAVYLCASSVLQRGVTEQFFGPGTRLTVL.

This clonotype was observed a handful of times. One base away lies a much larger clone, so this may be a sequencing read error. V gene TRBV24-1 combines with J gene TRBJ2-3, with 8 bases matching TRBD2. The CDR3 consists of 16 residues. The germline CDR1 and CDR2 sequences are KGHDR and SFDVKD. J lost 0 bases, V lost 1 base, and 2 bases had no gene match. The CDR3: CATSDFSSGSTDTQYF. The CDR3 coding sequence is TGTGCCACCAGTGATTTTTCTAGCGGGAGCACAGATACGCAGTATTTT.

This clonotype was seen at least ten times. The V call is TRBV28, the J call TRBJ1-2; the D is unclear. The CDR3 has 14 amino acids. Trimming took off 1 base at V and 6 bases at J, with 12 bases between the two ends. Germline assignment: CDR1 MDHEN and CDR2 SYDVKM. The CDR3 protein is CASSLLSGWDGYTF. CDR3 DNA: TGTGCCAGCAGTTTATTGTCTGGGTGGGATGGCTACACCTTC.

This clonotype has a count of ten or more. V gene TRBV28 combines with J gene TRBJ2-5, with TRBD1 matching 8 bases. This CDR3 has 16 residues. Trimming at V came to 4 bases and at J to 1 base, leaving 8 bases not matched to a gene. Germline-derived CDR1 and CDR2 are MDHEN and SYDVKM. CDR3 in amino acids: CASSSIGQGLQETQYF. The DNA for the CDR3 is TGTGCCAGCAGTTCCATCGGACAGGGACTCCAAGAGACCCAGTACTTC.

In its sample, this clonotype was seen many times. The gene calls are TRBV10-2 and TRBJ1-3; D not certain. The V end was cut by 7 bases, the J end by 0 bases, with 13 bases between. This CDR3 has 15 amino acids. The germline V gene encodes CDR1 WSHSY and CDR2 SAAADI. The CDR3 nucleotides are TGCGCCAGCACCCAGACGGTGTTCTCTGGAAACACCATATATTTT. This translates into CASTQTVFSGNTIYF.

There are many counts of this clonotype. V gene TRBV11-3 combines with J gene TRBJ2-1; TRBD2 matches 7 bases. The germline gives CDR1 SGHNT, CDR2 YENEEA. The CDR3 is 14 residues long. J was trimmed by 3 bases and V by 5 bases; bases with no gene match: 4. CDR3 sequence: CASSSGTLYNEQFF. The CDR3 nucleotides are TGTGCCAGCAGCAGCGGGACGCTCTACAATGAGCAGTTCTTC.

This clonotype was observed many times. The V gene is TRBV25-1, the J gene TRBJ1-4; D unresolved. The CDR3 covers 11 residues. V was shortened by 6 bases and J by 9 bases, with 8 bases between the two germline ends. Germline CDR1 MGHDK, CDR2 SYGVNS. The chain's CDR3 is CASRGMKKLFF. The CDR3 DNA is TGTGCCAGCAGGGGAATGAAAAAACTGTTTTTT.

The chain joins TRBV7-8 to TRBJ1-5; perhaps TRBD1 as D (6 bases). Trimming took 5 bases from V and 6 from J, leaving 17 bases between them. This CDR3 region has 15 residues. Germline CDR1 reads SGHVS; CDR2 reads FQNEAQ. The CDR3 DNA follows: TGTGCCAGCAGCCCCCGGGAGGGGGAGAGTCAGCCCCAGCATTTT. This sequence encodes CASSPREGESQPQHF.

This clonotype was observed many times. This rearrangement joins TRBV2 to TRBJ2-5; 8 positions match TRBD2. With V trimmed by 8 bases and J by 5 bases, 13 bases remained unmatched. CDR3 size: 15 residues. Germline loops: CDR1 SNHLY, CDR2 FYNNEI. In nucleotides, the CDR3 is TGTGCCAGCGATGTGAGGGCCCAGCGGGGGGAGACCCAGTACTTC. It is translated as CASDVRAQRGETQYF.